This is a list of T cell receptor beta chains from one sample in a study of cytomegalovirus exposure and HLA in healthy donors. Repertoires were generated with immunoSEQ multiplex PCR, while TCRdb's copy carries only in-frame clones and drops some. The repertoire has 150,000 to 200,000 clones, about three quarters of them found once; the top ten carry around 1.2%. Sequenced sample: PBMCs. The receptors stem from a woman aged 25-40 years in good health and CMV-seronegative. Each CDR3 is given without its conserved first and last residue. Fields, in order: J gene, V gene, CDR3 protein.

j_call: TRBJ1-1; v_call: TRBV25-1; cdr3_aa: ASQRAGTEAF
j_call: TRBJ2-7; v_call: TRBV5-1; cdr3_aa: ASSSLAGYEQY
j_call: TRBJ2-7; v_call: TRBV5-1; cdr3_aa: ASSLVSGGVDEQY
j_call: TRBJ1-6; v_call: TRBV18; cdr3_aa: ASSSRVGGDSPLH
j_call: TRBJ1-4; v_call: TRBV5-1; cdr3_aa: ASSLAVVSTNEKLF
j_call: TRBJ2-7; v_call: TRBV7-3; cdr3_aa: ASSSAVGYEQY
j_call: TRBJ1-5; v_call: TRBV7-2; cdr3_aa: ASSLVGTQNQPQH
j_call: TRBJ2-5; v_call: TRBV27; cdr3_aa: ASSSRDLQETQY
j_call: TRBJ1-6; v_call: TRBV10-3; cdr3_aa: AIRQGANSPLH
j_call: TRBJ2-7; v_call: TRBV7-9; cdr3_aa: ASSLVAGGEYEQY
j_call: TRBJ2-1; v_call: TRBV30; cdr3_aa: AWRLLAGGKHEQF
j_call: TRBJ2-5; v_call: TRBV5-1; cdr3_aa: ASSLGEEETQY
j_call: TRBJ2-7; v_call: TRBV15; cdr3_aa: ATSRDRGWVINEQY
j_call: TRBJ2-7; v_call: TRBV10-3; cdr3_aa: AISGTSGSINEQY
j_call: TRBJ1-2; v_call: TRBV28; cdr3_aa: ASSFPTGGNYGYT
j_call: TRBJ1-2; v_call: TRBV5-1; cdr3_aa: ASSGGQAAGYT
j_call: TRBJ2-7; v_call: TRBV7-2; cdr3_aa: ANTVQGITEQY